Below, 15 T cell receptor beta chains from the same sample are listed, as sequenced in a study of blood T cell repertoires in COVID-19. TCRdb's copy holds only in-frame clones and misses some; the assay was immunoSEQ multiplex PCR. The sample holds fewer than 250,000 clones, around 89% seen once. What was sequenced was peripheral blood. The receptors derive from a woman in her thirties or forties with acute or convalescent COVID-19.

This clone has a single count. The chain links TRBV5-1 to TRBJ1-3; D gene unclear. CDR1 and CDR2 from the germline V gene are SGHRS and YFSETQ. V lost 4 bases to trimming and J lost 0 bases, with 14 bases between them. This CDR3 spans 16 amino acids. For the CDR3, the DNA is TGCGCCAGCAGCCCTACTCCGGGATACTCTGGAAACACCATATATTTT. This translates into CASSPTPGYSGNTIYF.

The chain recombines TRBV5-1 with TRBJ1-2, with TRBD1 matching 7 bases. Germline V gives CDR1 SGHRS, CDR2 YFSETQ. The CDR3 totals 14 residues. The junction had 4 bases not matched to a gene; V was cut back by 3 bases and J by 2 bases. CDR3 sequence: CASSSGQVNYGYTF. CDR3 in DNA: TGCGCCAGCAGCTCCGGACAGGTGAACTATGGCTACACCTTC.

J is TRBJ2-1 and V is TRBV5-1; maybe TRBD2 (6 bases). The CDR3 has 16 residues. The germline V gene has CDR1 SGHRS and CDR2 YFSETQ. V was pared by 4 bases and J by 4 bases, with 18 bases between. CDR3 in amino acids: CASSGGGPKFYNEQFF. In DNA, the CDR3 is TGCGCCAGCAGCGGTGGAGGGCCTAAGTTTTACAATGAGCAGTTCTTC.

This chain links TRBV6-6 with TRBJ2-3; 10 bases line up with TRBD2. Germline CDR1 reads MNHNY; CDR2 reads SVGAGI (reference sequence). V lost 2 bases to trimming and J lost 2 bases; unmatched junction nucleotides: 4. The CDR3 runs to 16 residues. For the CDR3, the DNA is TGTGCCAGCAGTTACCGGCTAGCGGGGGCCACAGATACGCAGTATTTT. Translated: CASSYRLAGATDTQYF.

This sequence joins TRBV21-1 and TRBJ2-6; TRBD2 is the table's D call, not checked against the DNA. TRBV21-1 is recorded as a pseudogene. The CDR3 spans 18 residues. This CDR3 reads CASTEGQGVHSGANVLTF. The DNA of the CDR3 is TGTGCCAGCACGGAGGGGCAGGGAGTCCACTCTGGGGCCAACGTCCTGACTTTC.

This chain uses TRBV18 with TRBJ2-2; 8 bases align to TRBD2. The CDR3 sequence is 16 residues long. Germline CDR1 is KGHSH and CDR2 is LQKENI. V shed 2 bases and J 7 bases; nucleotides not matched to a gene: 9. The CDR3 sequence is CASSPTSGNLIGELFF. CDR3 coding DNA: TGTGCCAGCTCACCAACTAGCGGAAATCTGATCGGGGAGCTGTTTTTT.

This clone was picked up a small number of times. The chain recombines TRBV5-1 with TRBJ2-5; weak D call: TRBD1 (6 bases). Per germline, CDR1 SGHRS and CDR2 YFSETQ. The CDR3 loop spans 17 amino acids. Between the trimmed V and J ends, which lost 0 bases and 1 base, there was a span of 16 bases. CDR3 loop: CASSLAKGQPSQETQYF. The CDR3 nucleotides are TGCGCCAGCAGCTTGGCGAAAGGACAGCCCTCCCAAGAGACCCAGTACTTC. Full variable domain (missing parts from reference TRBV5-1 and TRBJ2-5): KAGVTQTPRYLIKTRGQQVTLSCSPISGHRSVSWYQQTPGQGLQFLFEYFSETQRNKGNFPGRFSGRQFSNSRSEMNVSTLELGDSALYLCASSLAKGQPSQETQYFGPGTRLLVL.

Comment on this clone: This same CDR3 is encoded by further DNA sequences in the sample. Written as DNA, the CDR3 is TGTGCCAGTAGTATTAGCGGGGGTAAAAACATTCAGTACTTC. Translation gives CASSISGGKNIQYF. The genes are TRBV19 and TRBJ2-4; 9 nucleotides agree with TRBD2. There are 14 residues in the CDR3. CDR1 is LNHDA, CDR2 SQIVND, per germline (reference sequence). Losses at the gene ends were 3 bases for V and 4 bases for J; bases not matched to a gene: 1.

V is TRBV10-3 and J is TRBJ2-5, with TRBD1 matching over 9 bases. The germline V gene has CDR1 ENHRY and CDR2 SYGVKD. The V and J ends lost 6 bases and 4 bases, in that order; junction bases with no gene match: 9. CDR3 length: 15 residues. The CDR3 bases are TGTGCCATCAGAGGTTACACAGGGGGCGCAGAGACCCAGTACTTC. It translates to CAIRGYTGGAETQYF.

The rearrangement uses TRBV7-9 and TRBJ2-7, with TRBD1 matching 7 bases. Germline-derived CDR1 and CDR2 are SEHNR and FQNEAQ (reference sequence). After removal of 5 bases from V and 4 bases from J, the junction contained 11 bases not matched to a gene. The CDR3 has 15 residues. As DNA, the CDR3 is TGTGCCAGCAGCCGAACGGGACAGAAAGAATACGAGCAGTACGTC. This gives the protein CASSRTGQKEYEQYV.

J is TRBJ1-5 and V is TRBV19, with 10 bases aligning to TRBD1. CDR1 and CDR2 (germline): LNHDA, SQIVND (reference sequence). Losses at the gene ends were 8 bases for V and 11 bases for J; bases not matched to a gene: 12. This CDR3 contains 14 residues. CDR3 sequence reads: CASGTGTGERAQHF. The CDR3 bases are TGTGCCAGTGGTACTGGGACAGGGGAAAGAGCCCAGCATTTT.

The CDR3 here is CASSLSGTYNEQFF. The CDR3 DNA reads TGTGCCAGCTCACTATCAGGGACTTACAATGAGCAGTTCTTC. This chain joins TRBV18 and TRBJ2-1; tentatively, D is TRBD2 (6 bases). V was pared by 4 bases and J by 4 bases, with 11 bases between. The germline gives CDR1 KGHSH, CDR2 LQKENI. The CDR3 is 14 residues long.

J is TRBJ1-6 and V is TRBV6-1, with 7 bases matching TRBD1. Germline CDR1 is MNHNS and CDR2 is SASEGT. The CDR3 is made up of 15 amino acids. The trim removed 3 bases at V and 10 bases at J, leaving 9 bases unmatched. The CDR3 reads CASSDPRGSRSPLHF. The CDR3 nucleotides are TGTGCCAGCAGTGATCCCAGGGGGTCGAGGTCACCCCTCCACTTT.

A single count supports this clone. The chain recombines TRBV6-2 or TRBV6-3 with TRBJ1-5, with D possibly TRBD1 on 6 matching bases. The CDR3 contains 19 residues. V dropped 2 bases and J dropped 7 bases, with 27 bases sitting between them. Per germline, CDR1 MNHEY and CDR2 SVGEGT. The CDR3 sequence is CASSYPPLSGMGAFQPQHF. As DNA, the CDR3 is TGTGCCAGCAGTTACCCCCCCTTATCGGGGATGGGGGCTTTCCAGCCCCAGCATTTT.

The chain employs TRBV5-6 and TRBJ2-7, with 9 positions matching TRBD2. V shed 0 bases and J 5 bases; nucleotides not matched to a gene: 0. The CDR3 loop spans 13 amino acids. Germline lookup yields CDR1 SGHDT and CDR2 YYEEEE. This chain's CDR3 is CASSLGTSDEQYV. CDR3 nucleotide sequence: TGTGCCAGCAGCTTGGGGACTAGCGACGAGCAGTACGTC.